This T cell receptor beta chain was documented in a study of cytomegalovirus exposure and HLA in healthy donors. The study's findings and limits: In an earlier analysis, productive rearrangement rates for most beta V segments clustered near 87% or 30%. Within the data, a cluster of highly shared sequence variants was likely a sequencing artifact.

A multiplex PCR was run with 60 Vbeta primers and 13 Jbeta primers. Method: immunoSEQ multiplex PCR; TCRdb's copy keeps in-frame clones and lacks some. The sample lists about 120,000 clones, roughly 83% occurring once. Regarding this clone: Its specificity is not known.

Material for sequencing was PBMCs. This clonotype was obtained from a man between 18 and 29 years old in good health and CMV-seropositive.

The DNA of the CDR3 is TGTGCCAGCAGCTTCAGTGACTCTGGAAACACCATATATTTT. As protein: CASSFSDSGNTIYF. The V and J genes are TRBV7-6 and TRBJ1-3, with unresolved D. The CDR3 is 14 residues long. V was trimmed by 3 bases and J by 0 bases, leaving 6 bases between them. From germline, CDR1 is SGHVS and CDR2 FNYEAQ.